The table lists the clone carrying this T cell receptor beta chain with many counts. Its antigen is currently unknown. CDR1 is PRHDT and CDR2 is FYEKMQ in the germline V gene (reference sequence). The CDR3 loop spans 13 amino acids. V was pared by 7 bases and J by 2 bases, with 4 bases of the junction left unmatched. These data come from a study of identical twins. Points from the study as a whole: Conclusions relied on cross-sectional statistical analysis, not following the same donors. High-abundance cord blood beta clonotypes had fewer insertions; memory repertoires showed none. Zero-insertion results could be subject to partial confounding by invariant MAIT and iNKT cells.

TCRdb fed the 5' RACE reads into MiXCR, producing one record per CDR3 protein. This sample has about 690,000 distinct CDR3 sequences, with roughly 6% found just once. The specimen was naive T cells sorted from blood. The V call is TRBV13, the J call TRBJ2-5; 7 nucleotides agree with TRBD1. The origin of this receptor is a young man in good health. CDR3: CASKGQTQETQYF. CDR3 bases: TGTGCCAGCAAGGGACAGACACAAGAGACCCAGTACTTC.